Following are 31 T cell receptor beta chains from one sample sequenced in a study of T-cell reconstitution after alpha-beta-depleted transplantation in children. The TCRbeta library was prepared with unique molecular identifiers. TCRdb analysed the PCR reads with MiXCR anew, one entry per CDR3 protein. The sample consists of 250,000 to 300,000 distinct CDR3 sequences, 10% of them appearing once. The sample was PBMCs, taken before TCRalphabeta/CD19-depleted stem cell transplant. The receptors were gathered from a boy less than two years old with acute myeloid leukemia, due to receive a stem cell transplant.

The chain recombines TRBV11-2 with TRBJ2-1; 7 positions match TRBD2. This CDR3 is 15 amino acids long. J gave up 6 bases and V 1 base, and 6 bases lay outside the gene matches. Germline values: CDR1 SGHAT, CDR2 FQNNGV. The CDR3 sequence: CASSLVRERSNEQFF. CDR3 in DNA: TGTGCCAGCAGCTTAGTGCGGGAGAGGTCCAATGAGCAGTTCTTC.

This clonotype was counted at least ten times. The chain combines TRBV5-1 with TRBJ2-7, with D uncertain. The length of the CDR3 is 13 residues. Between the trimmed V and J ends, which lost 1 base and 4 bases, there was a span of 9 bases. Germline CDR1 reads SGHRS; CDR2 reads YFSETQ. This CDR3 is CASSLTLGYEQYF. In DNA, the CDR3 is TGCGCCAGCAGCTTGACCTTGGGTTACGAGCAGTACTTC. The full variable domain, with the rest looked up from reference TRBV5-1 and TRBJ2-7, is KAGVTQTPRYLIKTRGQQVTLSCSPISGHRSVSWYQQTPGQGLQFLFEYFSETQRNKGNFPGRFSGRQFSNSRSEMNVSTLELGDSALYLCASSLTLGYEQYFGPGTRLTVT.

In its sample, this clonotype was seen many times. V usage is TRBV20-1 and J usage is TRBJ1-2; a weak D match, TRBD1 (6 bases). Between the trimmed V and J ends, which lost 5 bases and 4 bases, there was a span of 11 bases. CDR3 length: 12 residues. The germline V gene has CDR1 DFQATT and CDR2 SNEGSKA (reference sequence). The CDR3 DNA is TGCAGTGCTTTAACAGGGTCCTATGGCTACACCTTC. Amino acid sequence: CSALTGSYGYTF.

This clonotype was seen repeatedly, ten times or more. The chain carries TRBV20-1 and TRBJ2-7; D gene unclear. CDR1 is DFQATT, CDR2 SNEGSKA, per germline (reference sequence). Trimming took 0 bases from V and 0 from J, leaving 12 bases between them. The length of the CDR3 is 15 residues. CDR3 residues: CSAREESPGSYEQYF. DNA for the CDR3: TGCAGTGCTAGAGAGGAGTCCCCCGGCTCCTACGAGCAGTACTTC.

This clonotype was seen more than once but under ten times. The V gene is TRBV18, the J gene TRBJ1-1; D ambiguous. The CDR3 contains 14 residues. Germline CDR1 KGHSH, CDR2 LQKENI. V was shortened by 2 bases and J by 2 bases, with 9 bases between the two germline ends. CDR3 nucleotide sequence: TGTGCCAGCTCACCAAAGTGGACTAACACTGAAGCTTTCTTT. It yields the protein CASSPKWTNTEAFF.

The V gene is TRBV18, the J gene TRBJ1-1, with 7 bases aligning to TRBD1. From germline, CDR1 is KGHSH and CDR2 LQKENI. CDR3 length: 17 amino acids. Trimming took 6 bases from V and 1 from J; bases not matched to a gene: 14. The CDR3 sequence: CASSRYRGSRANTEAFF. The CDR3 DNA reads as TGTGCCAGCTCTCGTTACAGGGGAAGTAGGGCGAACACTGAAGCTTTCTTT.

The sample holds many counts of this clonotype. The chain combines TRBV29-1 with TRBJ1-2; the D is unclear. This CDR3 contains 12 residues. V was shortened by 3 bases and J by 5 bases, with 10 bases between the two germline ends. CDR1 and CDR2 from the germline V gene are SQVTM and ANQGSEA. The CDR3 DNA is TGCAGCGTTGATGGGCAGGTATATGGCTACACCTTC. This codes for CSVDGQVYGYTF.

This clonotype showed up many times. The chain recombines TRBV10-2 with TRBJ2-5; D not certain. The germline V and J ends were trimmed by 9 bases and 3 bases, with 11 bases remaining between them. Germline-derived CDR1 and CDR2 are WSHSY and SAAADI. The CDR3 loop spans 12 amino acids. The CDR3 is CASRVPEETQYF. The DNA of the CDR3 is TGCGCCAGTAGAGTCCCGGAAGAGACCCAGTACTTC.

For this clonotype: The conserved phenylalanine or tryptophan normally closing the CDR3 is absent here, so this likely arose from a read error. The V call is TRBV20-1, the J call TRBJ2-1; 7 positions agree with TRBD2. V lost 4 bases to trimming and J lost 5 bases; unmatched junction nucleotides: 11. The CDR3 is 15 residues long. Germline lookup yields CDR1 DFQATT and CDR2 SNEGSKA (reference sequence). The CDR3 is CSANRPAGFDNEQFS. The DNA of the CDR3 is TGCAGTGCTAACCGCCCAGCGGGATTTGACAATGAGCAGTTCTCC.

This clonotype was observed a few times. This chain joins TRBV5-1 and TRBJ2-3; 10 nucleotides line up with TRBD1. The CDR3 is 16 residues long. V shed 0 bases and J 3 bases; nucleotides not matched to a gene: 4. The V gene's germline CDR1 is SGHRS and CDR2 YFSETQ. The CDR3 coding sequence is TGCGCCAGCAGCTTGGCCGACAGGGGGCGGACAGATACGCAGTATTTT. The encoded protein is CASSLADRGRTDTQYF. Full variable domain (missing parts from reference TRBV5-1 and TRBJ2-3): KAGVTQTPRYLIKTRGQQVTLSCSPISGHRSVSWYQQTPGQGLQFLFEYFSETQRNKGNFPGRFSGRQFSNSRSEMNVSTLELGDSALYLCASSLADRGRTDTQYFGPGTRLTVL.

This clonotype occurred a few times. This chain connects TRBV5-1 to TRBJ2-3; a possible D gene is TRBD2 (6 bases). V lost 4 bases and J 1 base, leaving 16 bases between the germline ends. Germline V gene data show CDR1 as SGHRS and CDR2 as YFSETQ. The CDR3 extends over 16 amino acids. The chain's CDR3 is CASSTSGGYRTDTQYF. In DNA, the CDR3 is TGCGCCAGCAGCACCTCCGGAGGGTACCGCACAGATACGCAGTATTTT.

With respect to this clonotype: A much larger clone is a single base away; this may be a read error. The V and J genes are TRBV25-1 and TRBJ1-1, with D maybe TRBD1 (5 bases). Trimming took 6 bases from V and 1 from J, leaving 9 bases between them. Germline loops: CDR1 MGHDK, CDR2 SYGVNS. The CDR3 consists of 13 residues. CDR3 sequence: CASRGRANTEAFF. Written as DNA, the CDR3 is TGTGCCAGCAGGGGCAGGGCGAACACTGAAGCTTTCTTT.

The chain couples TRBV28 to TRBJ2-7; D possibly uses TRBD1 or TRBD2 (5 bases each). CDR1 is MDHEN and CDR2 is SYDVKM in the germline V gene. The CDR3 runs 15 residues. The V end lost 4 bases, the J end lost 3 bases, and 16 bases lay between the germline ends. The CDR3 nucleotides are TGTGCCAGCAGTTATTCCGGGACGGAAGGCTACGAGCAGTACTTC. Protein sequence: CASSYSGTEGYEQYF.

The chain links TRBV6-5 to TRBJ2-2; D gene unclear. The V end lost 0 bases, the J end lost 1 base, and 3 bases lay between the germline ends. The length of the CDR3 is 14 residues. Germline V gives CDR1 MNHEY, CDR2 SVGAGI. CDR3 in DNA: TGTGCCAGCAGTTACTCGTGGAACACCGGGGAGCTGTTTTTT. Protein sequence: CASSYSWNTGELFF.

There are many counts of this clonotype. The chain is built from TRBV5-1 and TRBJ2-3; D gene uncertain. This CDR3 is 14 amino acids long. Germline V gives CDR1 SGHRS, CDR2 YFSETQ. Trimming cost V 0 bases and J 4 bases, with 9 bases left between them. The CDR3 here is CASSLELAPDTQYF. Here the CDR3 DNA reads TGCGCCAGCAGCTTGGAACTCGCACCAGATACGCAGTATTTT.

This clonotype occurred a few times. At one end, the junction sequence differs from germline, possibly due to a read error. V is TRBV7-7 and J is TRBJ1-5; D uncertain. The CDR3 loop spans 15 amino acids. The germline V gene encodes CDR1 SSHAT and CDR2 FNYEAQ (reference sequence). Here the CDR3 reads CASSLEPRDNQPQHF. CDR3 nucleotide sequence: TGTGCTAGCAGCTTAGAGCCGCGGGACAATCAGCCCCAGCATTTT.

The V gene is TRBV5-1, the J gene TRBJ2-7; 8 nucleotides line up with TRBD2. Germline lookup yields CDR1 SGHRS and CDR2 YFSETQ. V lost 2 bases, J lost 2 bases, and 3 bases stayed unmatched. The CDR3 contains 14 residues. CDR3 in amino acids: CASSFGTSPYEQYF. CDR3 DNA sequence: TGCGCCAGCAGCTTCGGGACTAGTCCCTACGAGCAGTACTTC. Full variable domain (remainder filled in from reference TRBV5-1 and TRBJ2-7): KAGVTQTPRYLIKTRGQQVTLSCSPISGHRSVSWYQQTPGQGLQFLFEYFSETQRNKGNFPGRFSGRQFSNSRSEMNVSTLELGDSALYLCASSFGTSPYEQYFGPGTRLTVT.

This clonotype has a handful of counts. This chain links TRBV11-2 with TRBJ2-7, with D uncertain. V shed 3 bases and J shed 3 bases, with 9 bases lying between them. The length of the CDR3 is 13 residues. Per the germline V gene, CDR1 is SGHAT and CDR2 is FQNNGV. The CDR3: CASSFSRDYEQYF. CDR3 in DNA: TGTGCCAGCAGCTTTTCCAGAGACTACGAGCAGTACTTC.

This clonotype was seen at least ten times. The chain joins TRBV7-9 to TRBJ2-5; tentative D call: TRBD2 (6 bases). The V gene lost 5 bases and the J gene lost 2 bases, with 18 bases spanning the gap. The CDR3 is 16 amino acids. Per germline, CDR1 SEHNR and CDR2 FQNEAQ (reference sequence). This chain's CDR3 is CASSPFGGMSQETQYF. CDR3 sequence (DNA): TGTGCCAGCAGCCCGTTTGGGGGGATGAGTCAAGAGACCCAGTACTTC.

This clonotype was observed many times. The CDR3 protein is CATSDRGSSHNEQFF. For the CDR3, the DNA is TGTGCCACCAGTGATCGCGGGTCGTCCCACAATGAGCAGTTCTTC. The chain carries TRBV24-1 and TRBJ2-1, with a possible D match to TRBD2 (5 bases). Germline CDR1 KGHDR, CDR2 SFDVKD. This CDR3 has 15 residues. The V end lost 3 bases, the J end lost 5 bases, and 13 bases lay between the germline ends.

As to this clonotype: A much larger clone sits a single nucleotide away, making a read error possible. This chain uses TRBV28 with TRBJ2-5; 9 positions match TRBD1. Germline V CDR1 and CDR2: MDHEN, SYDVKM. The trim removed 2 bases at V and 5 bases at J, leaving 9 bases unmatched. This CDR3 region has 16 residues. CDR3: CASSLTWTGVRETQYF. CDR3 nucleotide sequence: TGTGCCAGCAGTTTAACGTGGACAGGGGTAAGGGAGACCCAGTACTTC.

This clonotype turned up a few times. The V and J genes are TRBV12-3 or TRBV12-4 and TRBJ2-1; D uncertain. The V end was cut by 3 bases, the J end by 4 bases, with 7 bases between. CDR3 length: 13 residues. The CDR3 region is CASSLQRYNEQFF. CDR3 nucleotide sequence: TGTGCCAGCAGTTTGCAGAGGTACAATGAGCAGTTCTTC.

This clonotype was recorded at least ten times. This chain joins TRBV7-2 and TRBJ2-3; D not certain. Trimming removed 2 bases at V and 7 bases at J, with 4 bases between. CDR1 is SGHTA and CDR2 is FQGNSA in the germline V gene. CDR3 size: 11 residues. CDR3 residues: CASSLKYTQYF. The CDR3 DNA is TGTGCCAGCAGCTTAAAATATACGCAGTATTTT.

In its sample, this clonotype was seen many times. This sequence joins TRBV7-2 and TRBJ2-1, with 8 bases fitting TRBD2. The CDR3 runs to 15 residues. The J segment lost 5 bases and the V segment lost 1 base, leaving 4 bases of the junction unmatched. Germline V gene lookup returns CDR1 SGHTA and CDR2 FQGNSA. The CDR3 DNA reads as TGTGCCAGCAGCTTAGACGGGAGGGCAGACAATGAGCAGTTCTTC. Protein product: CASSLDGRADNEQFF.

With regard to this clonotype: The junction differs from germline at one of its ends, possibly a read error. This chain connects TRBV4-2 to TRBJ1-2; no clear D gene. The CDR3 is made up of 14 amino acids. Germline V gene lookup returns CDR1 LGHNA and CDR2 YNFKEQ. CDR3 nucleotides: TGTGCCATCAGCCCCGGGATCTTCTGTTCGGGCTACACCTTC. It encodes CAISPGIFCSGYTF.

In this sample, this clonotype turned up a few times. DNA of the CDR3: TGTGCCAGCAGCTTCTTTAGGGGGGACGAGCAGTACTTC. This encodes CASSFFRGDEQYF. J is TRBJ2-7 and V is TRBV7-9, with D perhaps assigned TRBD1 or TRBD2 (6 bases each). The CDR3 totals 13 residues. CDR1 and CDR2 from the germline V gene are SEHNR and FQNEAQ (reference sequence). The V end was cut by 3 bases, the J end by 5 bases, with 11 bases between.

The sample holds many counts of this clonotype. The CDR3 DNA is TGTGCCAGCACCATCGTGACGGCTGACACTGAAGCTTTCTTT. This encodes CASTIVTADTEAFF. The chain carries TRBV7-2 and TRBJ1-1, with D hard to call. The V gene lost 7 bases and the J gene lost 3 bases, with 15 bases spanning the gap. The germline V gene encodes CDR1 SGHTA and CDR2 FQGNSA. The CDR3 loop spans 14 amino acids.

This clonotype occurred many times. The genes are TRBV7-2 and TRBJ2-3, with 8 positions matching TRBD1. V lost 4 bases to trimming and J lost 5 bases; unmatched junction nucleotides: 8. This CDR3 spans 15 amino acids. CDR1 and CDR2 from the germline V gene are SGHTA and FQGNSA. The CDR3 DNA is TGTGCCAGCAGCTCGGGGGACAGGTGGGGAGATACGCAGTATTTT. Translating it yields CASSSGDRWGDTQYF.

Ten or more counts support this clonotype. V is TRBV7-8 and J is TRBJ2-1; 7 nucleotides line up with TRBD2. The CDR3 loop spans 14 amino acids. The ends lost 4 bases at V and 5 bases at J; junction bases unmatched: 5. Germline-derived CDR1 and CDR2 are SGHVS and FQNEAQ. The CDR3 here is CASSYREEHNEQFF. In DNA form, the CDR3 reads TGTGCCAGCAGCTACCGGGAGGAACACAATGAGCAGTTCTTC.

This clonotype was found many times. For the CDR3, the DNA is TGTGCCAGCAACCCCGCGCTAGCCGCCAATGAGCAGTTCTTC. Translating it yields CASNPALAANEQFF. V is TRBV27 and J is TRBJ2-1, with D possibly TRBD2 on 5 matching bases. Germline V CDR1 and CDR2: MNHEY, SMNVEV (reference sequence). Between the trimmed V and J ends, which lost 7 bases and 6 bases, there was a span of 16 bases. CDR3 size: 14 residues.

This clonotype occurred a few times. The rearrangement uses TRBV11-3 and TRBJ2-3; tentatively, D is TRBD1 (6 bases). V lost 5 bases, J lost 0 bases, and 12 bases lay in between. This CDR3 has 15 amino acids. CDR1 and CDR2 from the germline V gene are SGHNT and YENEEA. This CDR3 is CASSPGALSTDTQYF. Written as DNA, the CDR3 is TGTGCCAGCAGCCCAGGGGCCCTTAGCACAGATACGCAGTATTTT. Using reference TRBV11-3 and TRBJ2-3 for the parts outside the CDR3, the full variable domain is EAGVVQSPRYKIIEKKQPVAFWCNPISGHNTLYWYLQNLGQGPELLIRYENEEAVDDSQLPKDRFSAERLKGVDSTLKIQPAELGDSAVYLCASSPGALSTDTQYFGPGTRLTVL.